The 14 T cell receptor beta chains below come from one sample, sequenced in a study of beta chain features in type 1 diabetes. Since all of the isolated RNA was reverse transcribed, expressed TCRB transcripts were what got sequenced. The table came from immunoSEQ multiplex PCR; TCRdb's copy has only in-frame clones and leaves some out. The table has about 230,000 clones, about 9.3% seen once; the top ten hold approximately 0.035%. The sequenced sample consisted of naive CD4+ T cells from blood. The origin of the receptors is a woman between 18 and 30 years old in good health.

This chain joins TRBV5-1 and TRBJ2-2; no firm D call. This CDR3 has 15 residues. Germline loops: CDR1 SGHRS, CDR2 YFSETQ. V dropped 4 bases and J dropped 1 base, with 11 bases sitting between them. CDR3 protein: CASSLAEKNTGELFF. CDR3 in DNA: TGCGCCAGCAGCCTCGCGGAGAAGAACACCGGGGAGCTGTTTTTT.

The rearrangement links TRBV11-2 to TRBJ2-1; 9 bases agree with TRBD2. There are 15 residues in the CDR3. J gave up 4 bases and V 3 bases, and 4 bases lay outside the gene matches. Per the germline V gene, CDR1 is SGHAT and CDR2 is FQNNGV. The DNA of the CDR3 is TGTGCCAGCAGCTTCGGCGGGAGGGCTTACAATGAGCAGTTCTTC. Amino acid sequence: CASSFGGRAYNEQFF.

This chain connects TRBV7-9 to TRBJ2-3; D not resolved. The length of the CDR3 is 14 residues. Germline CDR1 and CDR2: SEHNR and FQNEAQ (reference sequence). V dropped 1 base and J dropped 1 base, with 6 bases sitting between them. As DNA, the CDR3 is TGTGCCAGCAGCTTAGTGGCCGGCACAGATACGCAGTATTTT. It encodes CASSLVAGTDTQYF.

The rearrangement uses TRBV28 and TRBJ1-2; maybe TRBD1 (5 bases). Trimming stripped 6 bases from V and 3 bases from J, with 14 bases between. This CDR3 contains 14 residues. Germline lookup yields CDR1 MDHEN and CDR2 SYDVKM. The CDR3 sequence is CASRPRQGYYGYTF. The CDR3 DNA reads TGTGCCAGCAGACCCCGTCAGGGTTACTATGGCTACACCTTC.

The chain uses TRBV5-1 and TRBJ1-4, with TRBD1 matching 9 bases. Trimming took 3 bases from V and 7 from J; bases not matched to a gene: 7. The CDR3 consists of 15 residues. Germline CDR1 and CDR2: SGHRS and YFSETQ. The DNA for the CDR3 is TGCGCCAGCAGCTGGGGACAGGGAAGATTTGAAAAACTGTTTTTT. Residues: CASSWGQGRFEKLFF.

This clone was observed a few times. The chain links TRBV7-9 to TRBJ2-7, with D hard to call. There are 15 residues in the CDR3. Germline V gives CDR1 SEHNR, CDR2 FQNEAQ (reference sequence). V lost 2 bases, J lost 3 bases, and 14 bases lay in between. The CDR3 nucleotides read TGTGCCAGCAGCTTACGTATGAGTTCTGGCTACGAGCAGTACTTC. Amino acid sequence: CASSLRMSSGYEQYF.

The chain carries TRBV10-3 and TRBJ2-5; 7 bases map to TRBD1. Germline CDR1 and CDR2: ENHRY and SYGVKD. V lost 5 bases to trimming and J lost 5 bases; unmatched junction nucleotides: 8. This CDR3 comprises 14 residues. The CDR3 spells CAISRDRALETQYF. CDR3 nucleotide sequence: TGTGCCATCAGTCGCGACAGGGCCCTCGAGACCCAGTACTTC.

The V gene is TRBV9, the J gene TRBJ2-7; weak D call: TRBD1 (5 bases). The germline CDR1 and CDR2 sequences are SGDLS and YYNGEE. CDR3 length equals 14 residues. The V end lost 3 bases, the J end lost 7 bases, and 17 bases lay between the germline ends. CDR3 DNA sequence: TGTGCCAGCAGCGGGGGCAGGGCGAAGATGGAGCAGTACTTC. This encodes CASSGGRAKMEQYF.

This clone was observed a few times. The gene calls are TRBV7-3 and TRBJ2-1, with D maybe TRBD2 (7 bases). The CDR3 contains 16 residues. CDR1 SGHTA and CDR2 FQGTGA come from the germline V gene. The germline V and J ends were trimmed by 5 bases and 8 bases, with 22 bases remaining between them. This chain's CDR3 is CASSQNPRWGGDEQFF. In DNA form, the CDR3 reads TGTGCCAGCAGCCAAAACCCCCGGTGGGGGGGCGATGAGCAGTTCTTC.

CDR3 residues: CASSHPRGTAANEKLFF. CDR3 DNA: TGCGCCAGCAGCCATCCTAGGGGGACGGCGGCGAATGAAAAACTGTTTTTT. The chain couples TRBV4-1 to TRBJ1-4; D perhaps matches TRBD1 (6 bases). This CDR3 contains 17 residues. Germline V lookup: CDR1 MGHRA, CDR2 YSYEKL. The V gene lost 3 bases and the J gene lost 5 bases, with 19 bases spanning the gap.

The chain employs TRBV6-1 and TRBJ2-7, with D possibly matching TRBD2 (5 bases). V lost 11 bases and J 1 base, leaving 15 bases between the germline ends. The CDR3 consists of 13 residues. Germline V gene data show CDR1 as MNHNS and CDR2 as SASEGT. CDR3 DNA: TGTGCCGGCCGCCGAGGGCAATCCTACGAGCAGTACTTC. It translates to CAGRRGQSYEQYF.

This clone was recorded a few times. CDR3: CASSHSPATGELFF. The CDR3 DNA follows: TGTGCCAGCAGCCATTCCCCAGCGACCGGGGAGCTGTTTTTT. This chain uses TRBV11-2 with TRBJ2-2, with D unresolved. CDR3 size: 14 residues. The germline CDR1 and CDR2 sequences are SGHAT and FQNNGV. The V end was cut by 5 bases, the J end by 5 bases, with 12 bases between.

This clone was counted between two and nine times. As DNA, the CDR3 is TGTGCCAGCAGCGTAGCAGGGTCAGGCACCATATATTTT. It codes for CASSVAGSGTIYF. J is TRBJ1-3 and V is TRBV9; D may be TRBD1 (5 bases). The germline gives CDR1 SGDLS, CDR2 YYNGEE. The V end lost 0 bases, the J end lost 9 bases, and 10 bases lay between the germline ends. The CDR3 spans 13 residues.

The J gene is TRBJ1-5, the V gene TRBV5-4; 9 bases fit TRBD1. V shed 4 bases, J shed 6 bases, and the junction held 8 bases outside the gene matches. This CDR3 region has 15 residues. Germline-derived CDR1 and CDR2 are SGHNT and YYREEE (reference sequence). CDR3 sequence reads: CASSPGQGIGQPQHF. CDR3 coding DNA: TGTGCCAGCAGCCCTGGACAGGGGATTGGTCAGCCCCAGCATTTT.